Reported below is one T cell receptor (beta chain). Its antigen is unidentified. Naive CD8 populations comprised CD45RO-negative cells positively selected for CCR7, excluding terminally differentiated effector memory CD45RA+ cells. Only in-frame clones appear in the TCRdb table, and some are missing; sequencing was by immunoSEQ multiplex PCR. The profile shows around 2,000,000 clones, just under 95% of them singletons. This sample stems from a study of shared clonotypes between healthy human individuals. The study's findings and limits: Sequencing depth was expected to influence donor clonotype sharing.

Germline V gene sequence: CDR1 MGHRA, CDR2 YSYEKL. The CDR3 covers 14 residues. V shed 2 bases, J shed 8 bases, and the junction held 8 bases outside the gene matches. Sequences were obtained from naive CD8+ T cells sorted from blood. This sequence joins TRBV4-1 and TRBJ1-2; TRBD1 agrees at 7 bases. This receptor was obtained from a man between 18 and 29 years old in good health. In DNA form, the CDR3 reads TGCGCCAGCAGCCAACGTGGACAGGCGGGAGGCTACACCTTC. Protein: CASSQRGQAGGYTF.